The 9 T cell receptor beta chains presented below share a single source sample, sequenced in a study of blood T cell repertoires in COVID-19. Some clones are missing from TCRdb's copy, which holds only in-frame ones; the method was immunoSEQ multiplex PCR. The repertoire holds 200,000 to 250,000 clones, 75% to 85% seen once, with 5.2% in the top ten. Material for sequencing was peripheral blood. The receptor set was obtained from a woman aged 70 to 79 with COVID-19, enrolled during active disease.

The V and J genes are TRBV5-4 and TRBJ1-1, with D possibly being TRBD1 (5 bases). Germline CDR1 is SGHNT and CDR2 is YYREEE (reference sequence). The V end was cut by 0 bases, the J end by 3 bases, with 12 bases between. The CDR3 loop spans 15 amino acids. The CDR3 DNA reads as TGTGCCAGCAGCTTGGGGTGGGGCGGGGACACTGAAGCTTTCTTT. Its protein product is CASSLGWGGDTEAFF.

The V gene is TRBV11-2, the J gene TRBJ2-1; maybe TRBD2 (6 bases). The V end was cut by 5 bases, the J end by 6 bases, with 14 bases between. Per the germline V gene, CDR1 is SGHAT and CDR2 is FQNNGV. This CDR3 is built from 14 residues. CDR3 sequence reads: CASSIAGTFNEQFF. As DNA, the CDR3 is TGTGCCAGCAGCATAGCCGGGACTTTCAATGAGCAGTTCTTC.

The J gene is TRBJ2-7, the V gene TRBV5-1, with 9 nucleotides matching TRBD1. The CDR3 spans 17 residues. After removal of 4 bases from V and 5 bases from J, the junction contained 16 bases not matched to a gene. Germline CDR1 and CDR2: SGHRS and YFSETQ. The CDR3 DNA reads TGCGCCAGCAGCCTTTTCACCTCCGGGACAGGGAGAAACGAGCAGTACTTC. Protein sequence: CASSLFTSGTGRNEQYF.

The chain combines TRBV18 with TRBJ2-7, with 7 bases matching TRBD1. V lost 3 bases, J lost 0 bases, and 2 bases stayed unmatched. Germline-derived CDR1 and CDR2 are KGHSH and LQKENI. CDR3 size: 14 residues. This CDR3 is CASSPRDSSYEQYF. The CDR3 DNA reads TGTGCCAGCTCACCCCGGGACAGCTCCTACGAGCAGTACTTC. Variable domain in full (rest from reference TRBV18 and TRBJ2-7): NAGVMQNPRHLVRRRGQEARLRCSPMKGHSHVYWYRQLPEEGLKFMVYLQKENIIDESGMPKERFSAEFPKEGPSILRIQQVVRGDSAAYFCASSPRDSSYEQYFGPGTRLTVT.

The chain uses TRBV4-2 and TRBJ1-5, with unresolved D. The length of the CDR3 is 14 residues. Germline lookup yields CDR1 LGHNA and CDR2 YNFKEQ. Deletions cut 0 bases from V and 3 bases from J, with 6 bases between. The CDR3 coding sequence is TGTGCCAGCAGCCAAGAACAGACCAATCAGCCCCAGCATTTT. Residues: CASSQEQTNQPQHF.

The chain combines TRBV10-3 with TRBJ2-7; 14 bases map to TRBD2. The CDR3 runs 14 residues. The V and J ends lost 7 bases and 6 bases, in that order; junction bases with no gene match: 5. From germline, CDR1 is ENHRY and CDR2 SYGVKD. The CDR3 region has the DNA TGTGCCATCACCGGGACTAGCGGGAGCGGCGAGCAGTACTTC. Amino acids: CAITGTSGSGEQYF.

The gene calls are TRBV10-3 and TRBJ1-2, with unresolved D. The CDR3 consists of 13 residues. V was shortened by 3 bases and J by 8 bases, with 13 bases between the two germline ends. Germline V CDR1 and CDR2: ENHRY, SYGVKD. The CDR3 is CAISDEGEKGYTF. CDR3 sequence (DNA): TGTGCCATCAGTGACGAGGGAGAGAAGGGCTACACCTTC.

V usage is TRBV24-1 and J usage is TRBJ2-3; TRBD2 agrees at 14 bases. The germline gives CDR1 KGHDR, CDR2 SFDVKD. The CDR3 covers 14 residues. Losses at the gene ends were 7 bases for V and 6 bases for J; bases not matched to a gene: 2. The CDR3 protein is CATSGLAGGDTQYF. Written as DNA, the CDR3 is TGTGCCACCAGCGGACTAGCGGGAGGCGATACGCAGTATTTT.

The chain employs TRBV18 and TRBJ1-1; D is perhaps TRBD1 (6 bases). In germline, CDR1 is KGHSH, CDR2 LQKENI. With 5 bases removed from V and 4 bases from J, the gap between germline ends came to 11 bases. The CDR3 has 13 residues. The CDR3, as DNA: TGTGCCAGCTCAAGGCAGGGGCCCACTGAAGCTTTCTTT. Translating gives CASSRQGPTEAFF.